This T cell receptor beta chain derives from a study of CD8 T cells in Susac syndrome. TCR beta was sequenced from blood CD8+ and CD4+ T cells. Trimming cost V 2 bases and J 2 bases; bases outside gene matches: 5. Germline V gives CDR1 MNHEY, CDR2 SVGEGT. The CDR3 runs 15 residues. With random hexamers, reverse transcription was performed on about 0.5 to 1 ug of RNA. Amplification of the TCR beta CDR3 was carried out by immunoSEQ multiplex PCR, which spanned a total of 54 Vbeta and 13 Jbeta segments. TCRdb independently ran MiXCR on the immunoSEQ multiplex PCR reads; one entry per CDR3 protein. The sample lists some 110,000 distinct CDR3 sequences; approximately 93% were seen once.

This chain links TRBV6-2 or TRBV6-3 with TRBJ2-5; 7 nucleotides align to TRBD2. Sequencing was carried out using CD8+ T cells from PBMCs. The sequence was obtained from a human donor with multiple sclerosis. The CDR3 DNA reads as TGTGCCAGCAGTTACCCCCAGCGGGGACAAGAGACCCAGTACTTC. It codes for CASSYPQRGQETQYF.